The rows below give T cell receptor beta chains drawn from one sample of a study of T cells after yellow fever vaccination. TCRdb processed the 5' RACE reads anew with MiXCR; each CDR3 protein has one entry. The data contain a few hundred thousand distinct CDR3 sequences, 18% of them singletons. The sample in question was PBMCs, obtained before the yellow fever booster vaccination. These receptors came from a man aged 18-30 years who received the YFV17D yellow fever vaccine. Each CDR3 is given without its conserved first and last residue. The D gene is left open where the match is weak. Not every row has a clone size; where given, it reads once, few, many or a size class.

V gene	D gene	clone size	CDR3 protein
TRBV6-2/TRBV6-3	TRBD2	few	ASSYSLGLAGGQNTQY
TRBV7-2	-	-	ASSLAGQGAQY
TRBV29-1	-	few	SVEDDALNTEAF
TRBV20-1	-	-	SVPRGPGYT
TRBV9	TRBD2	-	ASSDGTRLDTQY
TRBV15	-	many	ATRRGGETQY
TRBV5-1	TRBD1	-	ASSVGTGASNYGYT
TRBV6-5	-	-	ASSYSGSSGANVLT
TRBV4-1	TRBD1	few	ASSQVDRVSDIQY
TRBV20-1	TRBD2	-	SAPLAGGRRY
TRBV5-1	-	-	ASSKDGDQPQH
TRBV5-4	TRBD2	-	ASRSGGVETGELF
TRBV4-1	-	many	ASSPYIGEAGVIQY
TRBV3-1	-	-	ASSRRGSEGSRNGYT
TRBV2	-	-	ASSDERKNYGYT
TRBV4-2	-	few	ASSQGDGAGNNEQF
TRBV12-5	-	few	ASGLGRYEQY
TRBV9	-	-	ASSSSGAGSSDTQY
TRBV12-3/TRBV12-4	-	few	ASSFRRNYGYT
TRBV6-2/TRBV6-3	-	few	ASSYAGEETQY
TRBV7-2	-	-	ASRTPGRGYT
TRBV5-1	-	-	ASREGNYEQY
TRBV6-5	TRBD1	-	ASRQGVTNEKLF
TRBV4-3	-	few	ASSRREGGSEAF
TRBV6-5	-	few	ASHGAQGNEQF
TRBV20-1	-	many	SAIQAPGGETQY
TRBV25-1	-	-	ASSEGRVSTNEKLF
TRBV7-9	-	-	ASSLGLLPAGTDTQY
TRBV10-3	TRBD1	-	AISRNRGTEAF
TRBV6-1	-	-	ASSERGFYGYT
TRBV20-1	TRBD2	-	SARAAGAKTQY
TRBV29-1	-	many	SVSSDGGTDTQY
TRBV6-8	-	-	ASSVRDKNTGELF
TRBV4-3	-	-	ASSRGPGLGNEQF
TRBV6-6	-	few	ASSLEAGYT
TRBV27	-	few	ASRVSGGELF
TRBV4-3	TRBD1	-	ASSQDWTGRYEQY
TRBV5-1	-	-	ASSLAHRNTEAF
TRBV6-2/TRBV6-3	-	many	ASSSPGAYEQY
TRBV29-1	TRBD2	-	SVEVAGGSGDTQY
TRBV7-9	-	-	ASSLGGYETQY
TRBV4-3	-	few	ASSQDREGPYGYT
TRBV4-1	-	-	ASSPGEQSYEQY
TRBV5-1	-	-	ASSLAELSYNEQF
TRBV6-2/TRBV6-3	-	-	ASSSRTGRDYGYT
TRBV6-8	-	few	ARDNRDGETQY
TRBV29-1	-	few	SVEDPPNEQF
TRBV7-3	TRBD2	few	ASSPGLADSYNEQF
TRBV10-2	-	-	ASSEEKGAF
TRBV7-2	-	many	ASSGRFGMNTEAF
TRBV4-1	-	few	ASSRTERGNQPQH
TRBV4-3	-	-	ASSRTPPDTQY